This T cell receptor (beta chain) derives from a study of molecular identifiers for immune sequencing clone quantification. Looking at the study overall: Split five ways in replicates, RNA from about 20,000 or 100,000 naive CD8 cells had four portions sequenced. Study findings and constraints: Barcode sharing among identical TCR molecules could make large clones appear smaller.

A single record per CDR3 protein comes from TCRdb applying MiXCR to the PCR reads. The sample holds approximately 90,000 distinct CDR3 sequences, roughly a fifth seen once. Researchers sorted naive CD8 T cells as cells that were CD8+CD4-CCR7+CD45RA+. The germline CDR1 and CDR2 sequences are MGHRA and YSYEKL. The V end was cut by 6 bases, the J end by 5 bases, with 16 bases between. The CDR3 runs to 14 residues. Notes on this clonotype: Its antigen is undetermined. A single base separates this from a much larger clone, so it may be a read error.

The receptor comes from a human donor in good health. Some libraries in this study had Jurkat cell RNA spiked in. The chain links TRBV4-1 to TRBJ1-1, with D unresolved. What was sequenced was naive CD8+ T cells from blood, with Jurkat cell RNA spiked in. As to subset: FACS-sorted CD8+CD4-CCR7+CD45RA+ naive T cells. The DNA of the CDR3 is TGCGCCAGCAGGCTAGAGCGTATATGGACTGAAGCTTTCTTT. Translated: CASRLERIWTEAFF.